This T cell receptor beta chain was retrieved from a study of radiation and T cells in renal cell carcinoma. V shed 0 bases, J shed 7 bases, and the junction held 4 bases outside the gene matches. CDR3 length equals 14 residues. In germline, CDR1 is LNHNV, CDR2 YYDKDF (reference sequence). The data were produced by immunoSEQ multiplex PCR, yet TCRdb's version contains in-frame clones alone and is incomplete. The sample holds about 59,000 clones, more than 60% seen once. Regarding time point: baseline pretreatment blood. Noted treatment: 15 Gy SBRT to primary tumor, nephrectomy 4 weeks later. Radiation-treated patients gave blood at baseline, week 2 and week 4. A remark on this clone: The antigen is undetermined.

Regarding the study as a whole: Top tumor clonotypes rose in blood 2 weeks post-radiation, then contracted.

The sequencing here drew on blood, taken from a patient whose treatment included radiotherapy and nephrectomy. V is TRBV15 and J is TRBJ2-7; 9 bases match TRBD1. This clonotype was sampled from a man aged 55 to 70 with renal cell carcinoma. CDR3 residues: CATSREQGASEQYF. The CDR3 DNA reads TGTGCCACCAGCAGAGAACAGGGGGCATCTGAGCAGTACTTC.